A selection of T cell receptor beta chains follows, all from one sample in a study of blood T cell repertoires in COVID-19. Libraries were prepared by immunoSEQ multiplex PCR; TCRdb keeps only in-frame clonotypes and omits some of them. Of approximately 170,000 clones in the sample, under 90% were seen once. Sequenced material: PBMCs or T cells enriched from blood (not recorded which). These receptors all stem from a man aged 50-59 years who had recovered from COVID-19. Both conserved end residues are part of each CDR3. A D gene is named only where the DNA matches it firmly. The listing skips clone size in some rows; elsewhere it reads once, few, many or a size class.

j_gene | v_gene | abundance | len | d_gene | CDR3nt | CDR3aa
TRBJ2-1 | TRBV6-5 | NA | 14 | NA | TGTGCCAGCAGTTACTCTACAGGGTACGATGAGCAGTTCTTC | CASSYSTGYDEQFF
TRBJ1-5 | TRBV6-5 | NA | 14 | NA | TGTGCCAGCACCAGGGGCGAGGGCAATCAGCCCCAGCATTTT | CASTRGEGNQPQHF
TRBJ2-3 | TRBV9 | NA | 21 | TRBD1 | TGTGCCAGCAGCGTAGGAATGACAGGGTTTAGTTCACTTACTAGCACAGATACGCAGTATTTT | CASSVGMTGFSSLTSTDTQYF
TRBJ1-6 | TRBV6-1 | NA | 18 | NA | TGTGCCAGCAGTGAATTACGAGGGGGGGGCCAGGATAATTCACCCCTCCACTTT | CASSELRGGGQDNSPLHF
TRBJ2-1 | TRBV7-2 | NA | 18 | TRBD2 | TGTGCCAGCAGCTTAGGACTAGCGGGGGCCTCCTCCTACAATGAGCAGTTCTTC | CASSLGLAGASSYNEQFF
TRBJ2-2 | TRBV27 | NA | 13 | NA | TGTGCCAGCAGTTTATTTCGCGGCGGGGAGCTGTTTTTT | CASSLFRGGELFF
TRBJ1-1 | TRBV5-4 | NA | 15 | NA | TGTGCCAGCAGCTGGGGGCCAGGGCGGAACACTGAAGCTTTCTTT | CASSWGPGRNTEAFF
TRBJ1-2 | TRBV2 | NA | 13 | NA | TGTGCCAGCAGTGAGCGGGGTAGAGGTGGCTACACCTTC | CASSERGRGGYTF
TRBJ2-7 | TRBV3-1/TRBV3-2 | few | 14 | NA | TGTGCCAGCAGCCAAGATGTCGCAGGGAACAAGCAGTACTTC | CASSQDVAGNKQYF
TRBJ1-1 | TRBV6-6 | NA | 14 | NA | TGTGCCAGCAGAAAACAGCAAATGAACACTGAAGCTTTCTTT | CASRKQQMNTEAFF
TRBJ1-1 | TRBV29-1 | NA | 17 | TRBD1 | TGCAGCGTTCCAACCGGGGAAGGGACAGGGCTGAGTGCTGAAGCTTTCTTT | CSVPTGEGTGLSAEAFF
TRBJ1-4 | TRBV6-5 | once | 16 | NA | TGTGCCAGCAGTTACGGCATTTCACAAGAAAATGAAAAACTGTTTTTT | CASSYGISQENEKLFF
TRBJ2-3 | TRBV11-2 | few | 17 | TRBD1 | TGTGCCAGCAGCAGATGGACAGGGGAGTATGTCACAGATACGCAGTATTTT | CASSRWTGEYVTDTQYF